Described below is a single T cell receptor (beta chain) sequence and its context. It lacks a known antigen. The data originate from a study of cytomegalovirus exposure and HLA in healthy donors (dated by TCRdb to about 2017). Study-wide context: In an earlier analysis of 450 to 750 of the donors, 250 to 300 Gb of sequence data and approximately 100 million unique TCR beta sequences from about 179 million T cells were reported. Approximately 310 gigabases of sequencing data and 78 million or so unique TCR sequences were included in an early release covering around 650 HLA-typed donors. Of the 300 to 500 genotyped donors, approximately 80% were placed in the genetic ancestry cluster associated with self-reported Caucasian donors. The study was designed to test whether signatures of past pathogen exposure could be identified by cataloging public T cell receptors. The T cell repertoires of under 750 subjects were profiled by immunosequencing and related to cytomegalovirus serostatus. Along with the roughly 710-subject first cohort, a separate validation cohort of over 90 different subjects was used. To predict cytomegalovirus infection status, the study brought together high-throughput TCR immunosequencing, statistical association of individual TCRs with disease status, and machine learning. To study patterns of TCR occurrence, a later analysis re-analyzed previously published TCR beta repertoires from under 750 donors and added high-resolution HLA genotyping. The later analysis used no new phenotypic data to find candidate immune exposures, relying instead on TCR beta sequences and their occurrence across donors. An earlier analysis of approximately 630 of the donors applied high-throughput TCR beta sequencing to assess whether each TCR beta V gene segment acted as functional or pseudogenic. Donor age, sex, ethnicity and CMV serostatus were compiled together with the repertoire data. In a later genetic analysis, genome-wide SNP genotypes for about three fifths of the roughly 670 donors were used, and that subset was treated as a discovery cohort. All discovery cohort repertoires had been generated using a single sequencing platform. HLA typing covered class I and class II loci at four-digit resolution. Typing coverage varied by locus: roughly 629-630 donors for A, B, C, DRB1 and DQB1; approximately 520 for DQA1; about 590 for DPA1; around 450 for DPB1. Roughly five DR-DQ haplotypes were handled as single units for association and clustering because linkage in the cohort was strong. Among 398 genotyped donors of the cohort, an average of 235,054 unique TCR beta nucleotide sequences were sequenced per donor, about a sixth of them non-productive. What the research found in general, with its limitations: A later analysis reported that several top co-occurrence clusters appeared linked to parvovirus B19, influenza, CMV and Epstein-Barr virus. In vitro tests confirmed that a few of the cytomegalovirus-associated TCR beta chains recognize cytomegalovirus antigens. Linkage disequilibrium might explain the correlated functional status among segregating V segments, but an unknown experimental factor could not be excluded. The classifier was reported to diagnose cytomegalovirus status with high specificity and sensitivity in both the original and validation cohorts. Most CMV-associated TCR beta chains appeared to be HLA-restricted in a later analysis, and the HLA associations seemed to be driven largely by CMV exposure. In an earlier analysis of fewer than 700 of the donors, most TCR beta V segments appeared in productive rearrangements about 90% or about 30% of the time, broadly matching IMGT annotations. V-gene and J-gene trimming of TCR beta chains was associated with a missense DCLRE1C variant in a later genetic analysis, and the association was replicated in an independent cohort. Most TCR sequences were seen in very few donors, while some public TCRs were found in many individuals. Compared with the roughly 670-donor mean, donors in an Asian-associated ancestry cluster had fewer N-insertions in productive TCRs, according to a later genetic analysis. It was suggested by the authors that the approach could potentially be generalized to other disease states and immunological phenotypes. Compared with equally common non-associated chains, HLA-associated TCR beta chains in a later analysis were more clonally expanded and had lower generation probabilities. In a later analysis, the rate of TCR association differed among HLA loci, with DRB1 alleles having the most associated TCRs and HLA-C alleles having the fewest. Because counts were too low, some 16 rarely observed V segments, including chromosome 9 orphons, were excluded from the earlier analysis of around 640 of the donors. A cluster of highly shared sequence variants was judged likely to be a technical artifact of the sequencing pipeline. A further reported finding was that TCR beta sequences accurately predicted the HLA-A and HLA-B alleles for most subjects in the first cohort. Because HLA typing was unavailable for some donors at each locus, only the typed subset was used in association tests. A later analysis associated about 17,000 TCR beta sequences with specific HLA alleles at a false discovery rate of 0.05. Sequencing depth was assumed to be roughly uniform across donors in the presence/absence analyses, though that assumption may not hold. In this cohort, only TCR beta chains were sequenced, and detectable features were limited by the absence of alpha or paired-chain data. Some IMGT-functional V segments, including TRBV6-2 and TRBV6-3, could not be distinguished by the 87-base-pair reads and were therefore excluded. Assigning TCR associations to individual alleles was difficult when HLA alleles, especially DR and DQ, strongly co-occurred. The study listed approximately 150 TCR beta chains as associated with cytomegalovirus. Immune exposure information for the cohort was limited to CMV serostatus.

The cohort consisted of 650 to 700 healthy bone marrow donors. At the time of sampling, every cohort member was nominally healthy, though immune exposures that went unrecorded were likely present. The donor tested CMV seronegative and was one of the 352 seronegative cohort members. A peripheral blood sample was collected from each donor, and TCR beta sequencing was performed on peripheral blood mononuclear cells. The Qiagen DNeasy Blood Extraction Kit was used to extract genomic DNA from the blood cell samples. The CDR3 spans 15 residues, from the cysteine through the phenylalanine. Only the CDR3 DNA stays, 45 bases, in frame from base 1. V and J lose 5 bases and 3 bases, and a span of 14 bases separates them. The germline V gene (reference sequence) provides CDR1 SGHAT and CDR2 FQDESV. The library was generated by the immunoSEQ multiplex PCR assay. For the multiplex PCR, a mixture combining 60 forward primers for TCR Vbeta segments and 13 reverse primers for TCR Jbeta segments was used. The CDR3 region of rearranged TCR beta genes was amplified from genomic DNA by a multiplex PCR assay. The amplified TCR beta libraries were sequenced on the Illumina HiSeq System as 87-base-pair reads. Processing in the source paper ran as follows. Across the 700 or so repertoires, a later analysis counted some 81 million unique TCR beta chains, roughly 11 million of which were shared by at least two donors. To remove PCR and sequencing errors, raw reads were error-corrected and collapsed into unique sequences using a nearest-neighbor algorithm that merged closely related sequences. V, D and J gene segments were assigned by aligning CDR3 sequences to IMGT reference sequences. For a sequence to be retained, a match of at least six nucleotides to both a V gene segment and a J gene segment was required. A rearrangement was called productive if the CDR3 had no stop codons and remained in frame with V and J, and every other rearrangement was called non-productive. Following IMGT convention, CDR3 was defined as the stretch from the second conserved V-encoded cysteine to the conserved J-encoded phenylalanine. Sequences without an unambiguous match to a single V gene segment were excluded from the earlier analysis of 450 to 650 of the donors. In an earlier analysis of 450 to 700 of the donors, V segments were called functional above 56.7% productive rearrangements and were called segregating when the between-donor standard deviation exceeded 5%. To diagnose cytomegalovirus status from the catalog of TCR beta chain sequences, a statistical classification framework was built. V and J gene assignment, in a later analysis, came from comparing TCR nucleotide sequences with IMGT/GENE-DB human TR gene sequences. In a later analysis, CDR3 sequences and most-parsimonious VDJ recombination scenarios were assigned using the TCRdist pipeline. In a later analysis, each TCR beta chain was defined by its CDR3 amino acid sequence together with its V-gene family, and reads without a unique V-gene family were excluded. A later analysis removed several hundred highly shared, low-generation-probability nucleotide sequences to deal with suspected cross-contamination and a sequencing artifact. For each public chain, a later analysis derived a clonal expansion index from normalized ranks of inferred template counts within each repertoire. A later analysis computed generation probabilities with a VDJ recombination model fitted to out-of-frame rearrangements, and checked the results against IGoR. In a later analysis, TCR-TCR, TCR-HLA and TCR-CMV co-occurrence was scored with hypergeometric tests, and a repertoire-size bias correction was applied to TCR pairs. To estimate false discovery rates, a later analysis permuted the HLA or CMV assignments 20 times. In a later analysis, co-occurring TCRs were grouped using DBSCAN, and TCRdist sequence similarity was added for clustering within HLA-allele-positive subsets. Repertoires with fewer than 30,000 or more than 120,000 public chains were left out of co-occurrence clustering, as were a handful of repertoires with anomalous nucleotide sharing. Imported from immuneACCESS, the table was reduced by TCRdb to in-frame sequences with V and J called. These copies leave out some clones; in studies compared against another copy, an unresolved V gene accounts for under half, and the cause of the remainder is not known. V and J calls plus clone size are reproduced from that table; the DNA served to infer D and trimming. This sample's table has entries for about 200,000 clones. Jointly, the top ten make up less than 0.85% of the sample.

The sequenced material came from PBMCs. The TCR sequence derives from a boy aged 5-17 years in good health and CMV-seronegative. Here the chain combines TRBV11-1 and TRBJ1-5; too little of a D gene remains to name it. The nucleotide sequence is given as TGTGCCAGCAGCCTCGACCGTGGGCCCAATCAGCCCCAGCATTTT. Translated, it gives CASSLDRGPNQPQHF.